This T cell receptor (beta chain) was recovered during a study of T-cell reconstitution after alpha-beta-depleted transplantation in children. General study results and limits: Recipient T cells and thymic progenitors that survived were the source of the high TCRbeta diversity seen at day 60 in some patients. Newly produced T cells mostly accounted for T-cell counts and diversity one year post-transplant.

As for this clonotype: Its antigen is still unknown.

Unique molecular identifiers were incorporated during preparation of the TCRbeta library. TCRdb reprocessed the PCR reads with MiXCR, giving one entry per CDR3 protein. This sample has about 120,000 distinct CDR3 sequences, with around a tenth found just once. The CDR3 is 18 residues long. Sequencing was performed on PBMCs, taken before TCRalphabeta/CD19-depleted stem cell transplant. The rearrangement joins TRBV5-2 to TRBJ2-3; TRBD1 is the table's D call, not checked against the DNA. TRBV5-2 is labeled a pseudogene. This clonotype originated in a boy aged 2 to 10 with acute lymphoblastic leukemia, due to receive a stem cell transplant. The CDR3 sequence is CAMGPGLPLTGVPDTQYF. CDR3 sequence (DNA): TGTGCCATGGGCCCAGGGCTACCCTTGACAGGGGTGCCAGATACGCAGTATTTT.